This T cell receptor (beta chain) was sequenced for a study of blood T cell repertoires in COVID-19. Clones were read by immunoSEQ multiplex PCR, and TCRdb kept only the in-frame ones, dropping some. This repertoire shows more than 250,000 clones, about 89% found once; its top ten account for under 3%. Germline V lookup: CDR1 DFQATT, CDR2 SNEGSKA (reference sequence). Germline trimming cut 3 bases from V and 2 bases from J; bases unmatched to any gene: 11. This CDR3 is built from 16 residues. This chain uses TRBV20-1 with TRBJ1-2; 8 nucleotides agree with TRBD1. The sequence derives from a young woman who had recovered from COVID-19. The sample was PBMCs or T cells enriched from blood (not recorded which). The DNA of the CDR3 is TGCAGTGCTAGTCCCAGGGGGCCGGGACTGAACTATGGCTACACCTTC. Translation gives CSASPRGPGLNYGYTF.